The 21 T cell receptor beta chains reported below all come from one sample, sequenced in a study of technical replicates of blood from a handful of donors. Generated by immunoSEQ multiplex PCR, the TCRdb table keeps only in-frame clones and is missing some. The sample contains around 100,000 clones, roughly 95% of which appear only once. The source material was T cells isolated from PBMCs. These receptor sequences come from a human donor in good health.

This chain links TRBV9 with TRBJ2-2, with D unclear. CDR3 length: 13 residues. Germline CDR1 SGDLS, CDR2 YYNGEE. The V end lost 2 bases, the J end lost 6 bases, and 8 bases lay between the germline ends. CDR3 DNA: TGTGCCAGCAGCGTCTCCGGGTCCGGGGAGCTGTTTTTT. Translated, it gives CASSVSGSGELFF.

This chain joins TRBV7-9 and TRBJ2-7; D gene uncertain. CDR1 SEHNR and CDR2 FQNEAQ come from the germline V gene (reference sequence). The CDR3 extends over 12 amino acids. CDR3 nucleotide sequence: TGTGCAATCACCAGAAGAACCTACGAGCAGTACTTC. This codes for CAITRRTYEQYF.

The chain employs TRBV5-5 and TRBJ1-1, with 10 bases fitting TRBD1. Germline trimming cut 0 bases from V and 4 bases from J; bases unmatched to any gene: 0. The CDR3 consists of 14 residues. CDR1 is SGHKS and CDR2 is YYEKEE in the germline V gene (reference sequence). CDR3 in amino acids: CASSLGTGGTEAFF. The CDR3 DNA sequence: TGTGCCAGCAGCTTGGGGACAGGGGGCACTGAAGCTTTCTTT.

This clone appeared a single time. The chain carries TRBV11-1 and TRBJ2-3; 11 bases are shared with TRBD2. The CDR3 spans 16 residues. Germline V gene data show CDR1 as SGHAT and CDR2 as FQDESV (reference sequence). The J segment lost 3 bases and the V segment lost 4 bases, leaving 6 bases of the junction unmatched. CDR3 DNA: TGTGCCAGCAGCTCGGGACTAGCGGCCGGGACAGATACGCAGTATTTT. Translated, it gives CASSSGLAAGTDTQYF.

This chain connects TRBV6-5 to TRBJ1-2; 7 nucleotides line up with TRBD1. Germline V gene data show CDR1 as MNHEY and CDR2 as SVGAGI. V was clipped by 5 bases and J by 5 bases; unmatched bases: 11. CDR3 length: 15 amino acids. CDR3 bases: TGTGCCAGCAGTCGCCTAGAGACAGGGCCATATGGCTACACCTTC. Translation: CASSRLETGPYGYTF.

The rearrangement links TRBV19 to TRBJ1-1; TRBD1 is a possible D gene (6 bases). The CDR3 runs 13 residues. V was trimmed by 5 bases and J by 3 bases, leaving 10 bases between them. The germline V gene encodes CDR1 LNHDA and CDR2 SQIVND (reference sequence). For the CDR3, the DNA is TGTGCCAGTAGTTACTGGGGGCACACTGAAGCTTTCTTT. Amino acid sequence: CASSYWGHTEAFF.

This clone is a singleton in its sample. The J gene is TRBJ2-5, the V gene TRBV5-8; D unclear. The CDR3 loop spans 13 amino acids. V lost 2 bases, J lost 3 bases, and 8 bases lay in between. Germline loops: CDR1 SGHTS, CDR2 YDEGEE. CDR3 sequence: CASSLWQKETQYF. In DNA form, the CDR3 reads TGTGCCAGCAGCTTATGGCAGAAAGAGACCCAGTACTTC.

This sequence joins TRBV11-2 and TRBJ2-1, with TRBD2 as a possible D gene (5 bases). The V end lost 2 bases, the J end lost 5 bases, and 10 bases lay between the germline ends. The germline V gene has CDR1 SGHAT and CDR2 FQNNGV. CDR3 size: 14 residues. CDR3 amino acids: CASSLYRGDNEQFF. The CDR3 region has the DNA TGTGCCAGCAGCTTATATCGGGGAGACAATGAGCAGTTCTTC.

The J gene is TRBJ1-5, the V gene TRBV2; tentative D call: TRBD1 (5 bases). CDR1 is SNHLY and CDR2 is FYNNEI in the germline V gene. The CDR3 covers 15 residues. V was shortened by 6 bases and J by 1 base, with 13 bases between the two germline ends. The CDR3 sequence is CASSMEQASNQPQHF. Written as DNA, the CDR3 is TGTGCCAGCAGCATGGAACAGGCCAGCAATCAGCCCCAGCATTTT. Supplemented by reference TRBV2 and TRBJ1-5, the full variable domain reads EPEVTQTPSHQVTQMGQEVILRCVPISNHLYFYWYRQILGQKVEFLVSFYNNEISEKSEIFDDQFSVERPDGSNFTLKIRSTKLEDSAMYFCASSMEQASNQPQHFGDGTRLSIL.

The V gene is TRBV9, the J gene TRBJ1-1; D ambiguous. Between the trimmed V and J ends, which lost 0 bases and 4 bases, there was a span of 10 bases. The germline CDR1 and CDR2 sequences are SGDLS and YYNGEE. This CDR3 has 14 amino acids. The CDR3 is CASSVAGSPTEAFF. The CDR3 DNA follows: TGTGCCAGCAGCGTAGCGGGGTCCCCCACTGAAGCTTTCTTT.

CDR3 protein: CASSALLTYNEQFF. The DNA for the CDR3 is TGTGCCAGCAGTGCGCTATTAACCTACAATGAGCAGTTCTTC. J is TRBJ2-1 and V is TRBV2, with D unresolved. Germline CDR1 and CDR2: SNHLY and FYNNEI. CDR3 length: 14 residues. V dropped 4 bases and J dropped 2 bases, with 9 bases sitting between them.

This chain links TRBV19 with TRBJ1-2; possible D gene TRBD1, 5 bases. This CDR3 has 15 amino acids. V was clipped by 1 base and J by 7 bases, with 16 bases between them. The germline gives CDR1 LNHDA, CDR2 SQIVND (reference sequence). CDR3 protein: CASSIAPREEVGYTF. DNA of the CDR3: TGTGCCAGTAGTATAGCCCCCAGGGAAGAGGTTGGCTACACCTTC.

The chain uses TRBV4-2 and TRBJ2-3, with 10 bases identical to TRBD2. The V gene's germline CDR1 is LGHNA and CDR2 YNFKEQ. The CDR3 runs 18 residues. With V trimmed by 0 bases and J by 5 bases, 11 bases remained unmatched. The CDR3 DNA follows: TGTGCCAGCAGCCAAGACAAGGTGCTAGCGGGAGACATAGATACGCAGTATTTT. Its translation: CASSQDKVLAGDIDTQYF.

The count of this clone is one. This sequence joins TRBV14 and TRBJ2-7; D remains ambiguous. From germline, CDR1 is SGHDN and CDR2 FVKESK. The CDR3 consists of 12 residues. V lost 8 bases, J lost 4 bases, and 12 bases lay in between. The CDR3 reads CASGLRLYEQYF. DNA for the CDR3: TGTGCCAGCGGTTTGCGGCTATACGAGCAGTACTTC.

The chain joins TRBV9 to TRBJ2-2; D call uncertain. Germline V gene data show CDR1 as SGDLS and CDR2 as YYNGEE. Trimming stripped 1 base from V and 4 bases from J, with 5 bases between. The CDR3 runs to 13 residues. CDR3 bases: TGTGCCAGCAGCGTATGGAGCACCGGGGAGCTGTTTTTT. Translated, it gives CASSVWSTGELFF.

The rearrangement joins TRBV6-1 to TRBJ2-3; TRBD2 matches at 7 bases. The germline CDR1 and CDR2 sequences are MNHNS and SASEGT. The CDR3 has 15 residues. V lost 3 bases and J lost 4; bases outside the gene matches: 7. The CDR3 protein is CASSEGRETSDTQYF. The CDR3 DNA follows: TGTGCCAGCAGTGAGGGGAGGGAGACATCAGATACGCAGTATTTT.

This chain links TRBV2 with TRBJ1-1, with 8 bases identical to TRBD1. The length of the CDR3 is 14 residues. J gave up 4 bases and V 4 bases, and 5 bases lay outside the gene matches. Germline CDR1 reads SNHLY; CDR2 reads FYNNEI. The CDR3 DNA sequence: TGTGCCAGCAGTGCGGACAGGGAAGTCACTGAAGCTTTCTTT. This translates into CASSADREVTEAFF.

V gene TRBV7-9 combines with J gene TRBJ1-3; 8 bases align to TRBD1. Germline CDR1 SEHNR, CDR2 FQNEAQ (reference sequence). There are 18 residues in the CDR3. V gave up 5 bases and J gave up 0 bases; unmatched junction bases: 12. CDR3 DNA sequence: TGTGCCAGCAGCAGCCCCCTTGGACAGGGCTTCTCTGGAAACACCATATATTTT. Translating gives CASSSPLGQGFSGNTIYF.

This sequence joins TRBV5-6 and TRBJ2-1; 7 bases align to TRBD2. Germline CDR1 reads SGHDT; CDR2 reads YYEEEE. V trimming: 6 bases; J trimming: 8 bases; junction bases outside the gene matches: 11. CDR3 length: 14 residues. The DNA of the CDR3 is TGTGCCAGCATCCGCGGGAGCAGTATCTATGAGCAGTTCTTC. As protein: CASIRGSSIYEQFF.

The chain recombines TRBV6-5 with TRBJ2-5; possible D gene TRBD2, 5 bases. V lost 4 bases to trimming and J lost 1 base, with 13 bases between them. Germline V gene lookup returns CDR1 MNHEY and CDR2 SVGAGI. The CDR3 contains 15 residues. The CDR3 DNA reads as TGTGCCAGCAGTTTGACGGGAAGGCGCCAAGAGACCCAGTACTTC. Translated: CASSLTGRRQETQYF.

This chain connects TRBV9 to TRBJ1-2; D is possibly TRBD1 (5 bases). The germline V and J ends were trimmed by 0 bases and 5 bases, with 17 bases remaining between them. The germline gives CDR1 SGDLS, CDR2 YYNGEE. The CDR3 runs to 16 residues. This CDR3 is CASSVGEGTRPYGYTF. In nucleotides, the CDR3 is TGTGCCAGCAGCGTAGGGGAGGGGACGAGACCGTATGGCTACACCTTC. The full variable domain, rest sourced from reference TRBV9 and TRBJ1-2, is DSGVTQTPKHLITATGQRVTLRCSPRSGDLSVYWYQQSLDQGLQFLIQYYNGEERAKGNILERFSAQQFPDLHSELNLSSLELGDSALYFCASSVGEGTRPYGYTFGSGTRLTVV.